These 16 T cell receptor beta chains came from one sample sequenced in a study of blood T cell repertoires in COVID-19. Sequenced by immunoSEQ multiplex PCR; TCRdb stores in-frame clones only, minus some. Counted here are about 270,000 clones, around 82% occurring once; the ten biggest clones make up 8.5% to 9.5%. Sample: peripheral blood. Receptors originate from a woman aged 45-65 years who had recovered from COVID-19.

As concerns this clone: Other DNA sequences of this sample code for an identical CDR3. CDR3 amino acids: CASSPGGGNQPQHF. The CDR3, as DNA: TGTGCCAGCAGCCCAGGGGGCGGCAATCAGCCCCAGCATTTT. The rearrangement links TRBV6-6 to TRBJ1-5; TRBD1 agrees at 8 bases. V was clipped by 6 bases and J by 2 bases; unmatched bases: 3. The CDR3 is 14 amino acids. Germline V gene lookup returns CDR1 MNHNY and CDR2 SVGAGI (reference sequence).

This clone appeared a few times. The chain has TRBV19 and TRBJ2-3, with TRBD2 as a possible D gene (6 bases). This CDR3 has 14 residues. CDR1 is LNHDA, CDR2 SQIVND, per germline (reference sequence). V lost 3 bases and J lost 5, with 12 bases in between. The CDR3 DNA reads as TGTGCCAGTAGTATCCAGCGGGCGGGAGATACGCAGTATTTT. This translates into CASSIQRAGDTQYF.

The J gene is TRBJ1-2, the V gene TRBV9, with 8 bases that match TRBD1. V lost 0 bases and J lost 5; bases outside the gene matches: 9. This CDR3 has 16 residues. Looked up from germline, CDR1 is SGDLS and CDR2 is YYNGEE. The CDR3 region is CASSVDWGTGLYGYTF. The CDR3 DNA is TGTGCCAGCAGCGTAGATTGGGGGACAGGCCTTTATGGCTACACCTTC.

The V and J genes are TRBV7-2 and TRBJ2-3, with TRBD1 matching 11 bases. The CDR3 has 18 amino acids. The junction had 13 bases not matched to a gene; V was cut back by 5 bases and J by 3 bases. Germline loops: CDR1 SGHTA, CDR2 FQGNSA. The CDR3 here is CASSRDGQGARRTDTQYF. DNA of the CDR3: TGTGCCAGCAGCAGAGACGGACAGGGGGCGCGAAGAACAGATACGCAGTATTTT.

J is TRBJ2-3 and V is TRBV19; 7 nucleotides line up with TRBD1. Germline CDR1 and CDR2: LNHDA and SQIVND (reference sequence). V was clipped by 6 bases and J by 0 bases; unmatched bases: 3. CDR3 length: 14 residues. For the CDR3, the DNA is TGTGCCAGTAGGAGGGACAGAAGCACAGATACGCAGTATTTT. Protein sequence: CASRRDRSTDTQYF.

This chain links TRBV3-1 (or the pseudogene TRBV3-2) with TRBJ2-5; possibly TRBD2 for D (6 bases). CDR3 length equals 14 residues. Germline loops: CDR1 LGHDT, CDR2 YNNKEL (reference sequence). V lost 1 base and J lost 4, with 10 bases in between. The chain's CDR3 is CASSQVAGSETQYF. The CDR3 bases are TGTGCCAGCAGCCAAGTCGCGGGATCAGAGACCCAGTACTTC.

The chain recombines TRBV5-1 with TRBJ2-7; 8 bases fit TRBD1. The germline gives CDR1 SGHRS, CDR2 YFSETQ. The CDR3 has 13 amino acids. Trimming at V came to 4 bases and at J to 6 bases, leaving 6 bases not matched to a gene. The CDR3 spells CASSEGQGSEQYF. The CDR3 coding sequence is TGCGCCAGCAGCGAAGGACAGGGTTCCGAGCAGTACTTC.

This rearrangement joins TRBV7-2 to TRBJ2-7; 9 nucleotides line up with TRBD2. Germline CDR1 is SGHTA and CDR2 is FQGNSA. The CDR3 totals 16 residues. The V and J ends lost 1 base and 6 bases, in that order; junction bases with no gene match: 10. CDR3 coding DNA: TGTGCCAGCAGCTTAGGGGGTAGCGGGAGTTTAGCCGAGCAGTACTTC. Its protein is CASSLGGSGSLAEQYF. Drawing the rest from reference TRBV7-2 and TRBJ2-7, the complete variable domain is GAGVSQSPSNKVTEKGKDVELRCDPISGHTALYWYRQSLGQGLEFLIYFQGNSAPDKSGLPSDRFSAERTGGSVSTLTIQRTQQEDSAVYLCASSLGGSGSLAEQYFGPGTRLTVT.

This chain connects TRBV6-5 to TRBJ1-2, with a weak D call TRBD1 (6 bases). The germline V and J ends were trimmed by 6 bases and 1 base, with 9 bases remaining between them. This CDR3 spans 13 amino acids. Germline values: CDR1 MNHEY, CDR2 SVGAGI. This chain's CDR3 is CASSLQGNYGYTF. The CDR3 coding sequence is TGTGCCAGCAGCCTACAGGGTAACTATGGCTACACCTTC.

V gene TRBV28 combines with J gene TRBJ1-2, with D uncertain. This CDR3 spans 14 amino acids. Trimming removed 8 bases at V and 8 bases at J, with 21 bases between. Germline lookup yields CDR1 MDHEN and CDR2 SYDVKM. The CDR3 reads CASSPGTVLKGYTF. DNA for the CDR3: TGTGCCAGCTCCCCCGGAACAGTTTTGAAGGGCTACACCTTC.

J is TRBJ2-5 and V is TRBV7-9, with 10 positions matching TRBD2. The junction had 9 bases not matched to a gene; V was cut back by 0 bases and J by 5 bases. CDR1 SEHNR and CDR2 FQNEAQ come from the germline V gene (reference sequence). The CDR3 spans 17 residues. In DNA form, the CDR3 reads TGTGCCAGCAGCTTAGCGAACCTAGCGGGAGCGGGGGAGACCCAGTACTTC. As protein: CASSLANLAGAGETQYF. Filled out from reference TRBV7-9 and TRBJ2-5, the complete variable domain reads DTGVSQNPRHKITKRGQNVTFRCDPISEHNRLYWYRQTLGQGPEFLTYFQNEAQLEKSRLLSDRFSAERPKGSFSTLEIQRTEQGDSAMYLCASSLANLAGAGETQYFGPGTRLLVL.

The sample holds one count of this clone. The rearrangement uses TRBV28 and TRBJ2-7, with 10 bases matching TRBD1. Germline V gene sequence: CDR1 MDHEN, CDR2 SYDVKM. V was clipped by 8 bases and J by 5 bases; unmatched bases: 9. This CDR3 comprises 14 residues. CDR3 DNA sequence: TGTGCCAGCGAGACCGGGACAGGGGTCGACGAGCAGTACTTC. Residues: CASETGTGVDEQYF.

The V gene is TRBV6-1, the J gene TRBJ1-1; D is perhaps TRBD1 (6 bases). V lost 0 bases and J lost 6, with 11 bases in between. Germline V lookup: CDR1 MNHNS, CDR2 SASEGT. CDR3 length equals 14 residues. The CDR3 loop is CASSEAGGRSEAFF. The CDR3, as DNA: TGTGCCAGCAGTGAAGCGGGGGGGCGCTCTGAAGCTTTCTTT.

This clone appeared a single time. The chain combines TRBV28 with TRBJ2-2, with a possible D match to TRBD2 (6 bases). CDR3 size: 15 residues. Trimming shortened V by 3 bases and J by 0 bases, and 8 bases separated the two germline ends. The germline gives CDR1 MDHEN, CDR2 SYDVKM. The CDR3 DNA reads TGTGCCAGCAGTTTCCCGGGGGCGAACACCGGGGAGCTGTTTTTT. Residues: CASSFPGANTGELFF. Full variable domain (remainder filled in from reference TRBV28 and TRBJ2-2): DVKVTQSSRYLVKRTGEKVFLECVQDMDHENMFWYRQDPGLGLRLIYFSYDVKMKEKGDIPEGYSVSREKKERFSLILESASTNQTSMYLCASSFPGANTGELFFGEGSRLTVL.

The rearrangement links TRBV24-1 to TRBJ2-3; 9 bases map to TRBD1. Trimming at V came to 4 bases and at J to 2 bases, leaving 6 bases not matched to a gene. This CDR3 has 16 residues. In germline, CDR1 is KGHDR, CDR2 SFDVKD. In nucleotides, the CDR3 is TGTGCCACCAGTGAACCGGGACAGGGACACACAGATACGCAGTATTTT. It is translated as CATSEPGQGHTDTQYF.

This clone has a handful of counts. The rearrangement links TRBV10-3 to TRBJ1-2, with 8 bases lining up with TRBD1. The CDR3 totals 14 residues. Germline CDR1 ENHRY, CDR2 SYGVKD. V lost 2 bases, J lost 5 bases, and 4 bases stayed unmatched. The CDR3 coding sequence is TGTGCCATCAGTGAGCCGGGACAGGCTTATGGCTACACCTTC. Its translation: CAISEPGQAYGYTF.